These 4 T cell receptor beta chains came from one sample sequenced in a study of blood T cell repertoires in COVID-19. Repertoires were generated with immunoSEQ multiplex PCR, while TCRdb's copy carries only in-frame clones and drops some. The sample records around 150,000 clones, roughly four fifths being singletons. The sequencing sample was made of peripheral blood. Source of these receptors: a woman aged 80 or over with acute or convalescent COVID-19.

V gene TRBV6-2 or TRBV6-3 combines with J gene TRBJ2-1, with 15 bases fitting TRBD2. This CDR3 contains 16 residues. CDR1 and CDR2 from the germline V gene are MNHEY and SVGEGT. The junction had 8 bases not matched to a gene; V was cut back by 7 bases and J by 7 bases. The CDR3: CASTPGTSGRRNEQFF. Here the CDR3 DNA reads TGTGCCAGCACCCCCGGGACTAGCGGGAGGCGTAATGAGCAGTTCTTC.

The chain combines TRBV21-1 with TRBJ1-1; TRBD1, the table's D call, lacks a check against the DNA. TRBV21-1 is classified as a pseudogene. The CDR3 is 14 amino acids. Here the CDR3 reads CASSGWGENTEAFF. CDR3 coding DNA: TGTGCCAGCAGCGGGTGGGGCGAAAACACTGAAGCTTTCTTT.

The chain joins TRBV5-1 to TRBJ2-5, with 8 bases lining up with TRBD1. V lost 7 bases to trimming and J lost 4 bases; unmatched junction nucleotides: 6. The CDR3 loop spans 13 amino acids. Per germline, CDR1 SGHRS and CDR2 YFSETQ. The CDR3 is CASGKQGGETQYF. The CDR3 coding sequence is TGCGCCAGCGGCAAACAGGGGGGAGAGACCCAGTACTTC.

The table lists this clone with a few counts. Other nucleotide sequences from this sample produce the same CDR3. The V gene is TRBV19, the J gene TRBJ2-7; 13 bases agree with TRBD2. The CDR3 extends over 15 amino acids. V lost 5 bases and J lost 2; bases outside the gene matches: 3. The V gene's germline CDR1 is LNHDA and CDR2 SQIVND (reference sequence). The DNA for the CDR3 is TGTGCCAGTAGTCACGGACTAGCGGGAGCCTACGAGCAGTACTTC. Translation: CASSHGLAGAYEQYF. The complete variable domain, with remaining parts taken from reference TRBV19 and TRBJ2-7, reads DGGITQSPKYLFRKEGQNVTLSCEQNLNHDAMYWYRQDPGQGLRLIYYSQIVNDFQKGDIAEGYSVSREKKESFPLTVTSAQKNPTAFYLCASSHGLAGAYEQYFGPGTRLTVT.